This is a list of T cell receptor beta chains from one sample in a study of OX40 agonist ivuxolimab in advanced cancers. Repertoires were generated with immunoSEQ multiplex PCR, while TCRdb's copy carries only in-frame clones and drops some. The table shows about 55,000 clones, with approximately 80% occurring only once. The sample consisted of CD4+ or CD8+ T cells sorted from blood, taken in a trial of the OX40 agonist ivuxolimab. The source is an adult with an advanced solid tumor such as melanoma, head and neck, liver or kidney cancer. The CDR3 runs from the conserved cysteine through the conserved F or W. A D gene is named only where the DNA matches it firmly. Clone size, where shown, is once, few, many, or a class for clones that have expanded.

d_gene,abundance,v_gene,j_gene,CDR3nt,CDR3aa
-,few,TRBV2,TRBJ1-4,TGTGCCAGCAGTGCGCAGGGTCAACTGTTTTTT,CASSAQGQLFF
TRBD1,-,TRBV5-1,TRBJ2-7,TGCGCCAGCAGCTTTGCAGGGGGCCGCTCCTACGAGCAGTACTTC,CASSFAGGRSYEQYF
-,-,TRBV5-6,TRBJ2-7,TGTGCCAGCAGCTCGGAGCAGGAGGGACGGCTCTCCTACGAGCAGTACTTC,CASSSEQEGRLSYEQYF
-,-,TRBV30,TRBJ2-7,TGTGCCTGGAGCAGACGGAGAGGGTACGAGCAGTACTTC,CAWSRRRGYEQYF
-,-,TRBV5-1,TRBJ2-6,TGCGCCAGCAGCCTCCAACCCAGGGGTTCTGGGGCCAACGTCCTGACTTTC,CASSLQPRGSGANVLTF
-,few,TRBV19,TRBJ2-1,TGTGCCAGTAGTATTTTTCCGGGGAGGAATGAGCAGTTCTTC,CASSIFPGRNEQFF
TRBD1,medium-sized,TRBV7-2,TRBJ2-7,TGTGCCAGCAGCGGGACAGGAAAAAGCTCCTACGAGCAGTACTTC,CASSGTGKSSYEQYF
TRBD2,few,TRBV7-3,TRBJ2-7,TGTGCCAGCAGCGTAGGGCGGGGGGAGCAGTACTTC,CASSVGRGEQYF
-,-,TRBV27,TRBJ2-3,TGTGCCAGCAGTTTAGTCGGATGGGACACGGCCTTAGATACGCAGTATTTT,CASSLVGWDTALDTQYF
-,-,TRBV18,TRBJ2-3,TGTGCCAGCTCACCAGGGGCCAGCACAGATACGCAGTATTTT,CASSPGASTDTQYF
-,few,TRBV29-1,TRBJ2-4,TGCAGCGTGCAGACATCCCTAGCCAAAAACATTCAGTACTTC,CSVQTSLAKNIQYF
TRBD1,-,TRBV19,TRBJ1-5,TGTGCCAGTAGTATAGATCTGGCCCCCGGGACAGATAGCAATCAGCCCCAGCATTTT,CASSIDLAPGTDSNQPQHF